This T cell receptor beta chain was obtained from a study of T cells in localized non-small cell lung cancer. The study's findings and limits: Across samples, adjacent lung featured a median approximately 60 of the top 100 tumor clones.

Germline values: CDR1 LNHDA, CDR2 SQIVND (reference sequence). The CDR3 extends over 14 amino acids. Trimming took off 1 base at V and 0 bases at J, with 6 bases between the two ends. In the case of this clone: Its antigen remains unknown.

Data came from immunoSEQ multiplex PCR; TCRdb stores just in-frame clones and leaves some out. The data show about 24,000 clones, with about 93% seen just once and 2.5% to 3% held by the top ten. This chain uses TRBV19 with TRBJ1-1; D might be TRBD1 (5 bases). This specimen consisted of peripheral blood, obtained before any cancer treatment. This TCR was sampled from a woman aged 35 to 70 with stage I lung adenocarcinoma. The CDR3 nucleotides read TGTGCCAGTAGTATAGTGGGGCTGAACACTGAAGCTTTCTTT. Translating it yields CASSIVGLNTEAFF.